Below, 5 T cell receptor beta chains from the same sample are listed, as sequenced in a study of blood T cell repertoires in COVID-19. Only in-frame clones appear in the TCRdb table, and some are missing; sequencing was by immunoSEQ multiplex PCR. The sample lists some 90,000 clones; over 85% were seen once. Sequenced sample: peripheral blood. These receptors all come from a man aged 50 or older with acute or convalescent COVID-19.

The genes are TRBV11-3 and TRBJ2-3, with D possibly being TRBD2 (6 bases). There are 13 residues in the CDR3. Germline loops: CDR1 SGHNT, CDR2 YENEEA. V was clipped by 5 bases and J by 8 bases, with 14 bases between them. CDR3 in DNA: TGTGCCAGCAGCCCCCGGGGTAGCGGTACGCAGTATTTT. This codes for CASSPRGSGTQYF.

The CDR3 here is CASSVIGTDSYNEQFF. The CDR3 nucleotides read TGTGCCAGCAGCGTAATCGGGACAGACTCCTACAATGAGCAGTTCTTC. The V call is TRBV9, the J call TRBJ2-1; 7 nucleotides agree with TRBD1. This CDR3 is 16 amino acids long. Germline V gene lookup returns CDR1 SGDLS and CDR2 YYNGEE. The V segment lost 1 base and the J segment 0 bases; nucleotides outside the gene matches: 4.

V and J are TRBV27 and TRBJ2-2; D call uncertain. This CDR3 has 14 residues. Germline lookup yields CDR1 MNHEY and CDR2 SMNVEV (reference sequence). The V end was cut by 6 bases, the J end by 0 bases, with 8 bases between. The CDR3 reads CASSLTTNTGELFF. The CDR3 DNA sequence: TGTGCCAGCAGCCTCACTACGAACACCGGGGAGCTGTTTTTT.

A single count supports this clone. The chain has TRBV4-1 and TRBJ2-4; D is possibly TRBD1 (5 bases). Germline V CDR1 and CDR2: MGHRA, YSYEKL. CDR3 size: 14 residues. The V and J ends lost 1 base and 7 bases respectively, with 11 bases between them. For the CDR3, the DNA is TGCGCCAGCAGCCAAGGGGCAGGGTATAACATTCAGTACTTC. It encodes CASSQGAGYNIQYF.

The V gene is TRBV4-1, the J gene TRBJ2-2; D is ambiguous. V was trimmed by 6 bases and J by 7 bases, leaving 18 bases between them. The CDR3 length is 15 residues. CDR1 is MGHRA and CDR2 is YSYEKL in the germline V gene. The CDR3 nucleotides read TGCGCCAGCAGTCAAACCCTTACAGTCTTCGGGGAGCTGTTTTTT. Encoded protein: CASSQTLTVFGELFF.